This TCR beta chain was captured by sequencing in a study of shared clonotypes between healthy human individuals. About the research overall: Each donor contributed plates that comprised three CD4 naive, three CD4 memory, two CD8 naive and one CD8 memory. Findings and limits, study-wide: It was anticipated that sequencing depth would influence how many clonotypes donors shared. The study generally estimated greater richness for naive than memory subsets.

An approximately 200 ng quantity of DNA, tens of thousands of T cell genomes, went into the sorted-subset replicate PCRs. Sequencing used immunoSEQ multiplex PCR; TCRdb keeps in-frame clones, though not all of them. The sample records around 2,000,000 clones, more than 85% being singletons. The CDR3 runs to 15 residues. With 1 base clipped from V and 2 bases from J, the junction kept 2 bases outside the gene matches. Germline-derived CDR1 and CDR2 are SEHNR and FQNEAQ (reference sequence). Naive CD8 cells, CD45RO-negative and positively selected for CCR7, excluded terminally differentiated effector memory CD45RA+ cells. About this clone: The antigen is unknown. This same CDR3 is encoded by further DNA sequences in the sample.

This chain uses TRBV7-9 with TRBJ2-7, with 10 bases fitting TRBD1. Sequencing was performed on naive CD8+ T cells from PBMCs. This TCR derives from a young man in good health. Some clones in this sample may be carry-over from other donors' samples. The CDR3 loop reads CASSLGTGGPYEQYF. The CDR3 DNA follows: TGTGCCAGCAGCTTAGGGACAGGGGGACCCTACGAGCAGTACTTC. The variable domain in full, with the rest retrieved from reference TRBV7-9 and TRBJ2-7, is DTGVSQNPRHKITKRGQNVTFRCDPISEHNRLYWYRQTLGQGPEFLTYFQNEAQLEKSRLLSDRFSAERPKGSFSTLEIQRTEQGDSAMYLCASSLGTGGPYEQYFGPGTRLTVT.